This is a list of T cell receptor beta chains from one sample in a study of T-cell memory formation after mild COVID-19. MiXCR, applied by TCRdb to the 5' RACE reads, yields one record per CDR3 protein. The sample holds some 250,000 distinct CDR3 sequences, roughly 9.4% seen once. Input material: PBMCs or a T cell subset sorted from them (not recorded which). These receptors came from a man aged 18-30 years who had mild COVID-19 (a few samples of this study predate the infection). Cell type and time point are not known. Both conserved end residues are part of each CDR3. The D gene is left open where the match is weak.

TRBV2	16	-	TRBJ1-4	CAILGIAVSQVEKLFF
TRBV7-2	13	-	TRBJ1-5	CASSFGWEQPQHF
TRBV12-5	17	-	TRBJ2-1	CASGLGTTSIAYNEQFF
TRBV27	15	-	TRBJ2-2	CASSLYQGRTGELFF
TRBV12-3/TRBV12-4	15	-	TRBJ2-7	CASTEAPGVSYEQYF
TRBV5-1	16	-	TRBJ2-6	CASSLAGGSGANVLTF
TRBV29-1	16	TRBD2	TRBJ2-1	CSVDGLAVSLYNEQFF
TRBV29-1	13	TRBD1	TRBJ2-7	CSVVGTAAYEQYF
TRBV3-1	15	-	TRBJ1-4	CASSQPTTGGEKLFF
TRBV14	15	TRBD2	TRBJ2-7	CASSLSSGGAYEQYF
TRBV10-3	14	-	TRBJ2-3	CAISEGSMTDTQYF
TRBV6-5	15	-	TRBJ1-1	CASSYSSGLNTEAFF
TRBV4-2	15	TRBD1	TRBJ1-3	CASSPTGVEGNTIYF
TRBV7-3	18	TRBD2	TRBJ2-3	CASSFLPSTSGDSNYRYF
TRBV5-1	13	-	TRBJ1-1	CASSSAQVTEAFF
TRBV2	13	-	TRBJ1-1	CASSWGRGTEAFF
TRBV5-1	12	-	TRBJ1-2	CASSLANYGYTF
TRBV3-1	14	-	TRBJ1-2	CASSQDWANYGYTF
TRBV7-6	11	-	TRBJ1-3	CASSRGDTIYF
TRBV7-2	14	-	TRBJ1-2	CASTSRGGGYGYTF
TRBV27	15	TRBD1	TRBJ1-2	CASSPGPGQGIGYTF
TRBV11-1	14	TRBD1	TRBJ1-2	CASSSGTGPYGYTF
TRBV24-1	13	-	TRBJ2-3	CATRGGFPDTQYF
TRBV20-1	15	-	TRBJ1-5	CSARDRQDSNQPQHF
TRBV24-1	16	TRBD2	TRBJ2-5	CATSDPTSGRQETQYF
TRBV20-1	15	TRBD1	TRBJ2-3	CSARGQGIRVDTQYF
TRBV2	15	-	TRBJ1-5	CACGGQLNSNQPQHF
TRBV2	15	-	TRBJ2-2	CASSVQGPNTGELFF
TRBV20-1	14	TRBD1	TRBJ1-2	CSAGTVNINYGYTF
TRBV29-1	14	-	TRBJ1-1	CSVEAGQLNTEAFF
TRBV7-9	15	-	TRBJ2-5	CASSLGVWTQETQYF
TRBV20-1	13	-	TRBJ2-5	CSATDGDQETQYF
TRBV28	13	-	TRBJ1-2	CASTSDMGYGYTF
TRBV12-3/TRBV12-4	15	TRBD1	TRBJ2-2	CASSLDRANTGELFF
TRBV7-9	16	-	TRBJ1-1	CASSLGSRGEVTEAFF
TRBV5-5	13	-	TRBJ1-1	CASSLFLNTEAFF
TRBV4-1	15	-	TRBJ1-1	CASSQGTFMNTEAFF
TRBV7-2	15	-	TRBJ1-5	CASSFVIGGNQPQHF
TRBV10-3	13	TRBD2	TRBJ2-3	CASVGGGADTQYF
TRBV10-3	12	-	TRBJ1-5	CAISDSNQPQHF
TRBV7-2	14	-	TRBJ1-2	CASTLEPRAYGYTF
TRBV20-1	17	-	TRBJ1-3	CSARGSGQWSPGNTIYF